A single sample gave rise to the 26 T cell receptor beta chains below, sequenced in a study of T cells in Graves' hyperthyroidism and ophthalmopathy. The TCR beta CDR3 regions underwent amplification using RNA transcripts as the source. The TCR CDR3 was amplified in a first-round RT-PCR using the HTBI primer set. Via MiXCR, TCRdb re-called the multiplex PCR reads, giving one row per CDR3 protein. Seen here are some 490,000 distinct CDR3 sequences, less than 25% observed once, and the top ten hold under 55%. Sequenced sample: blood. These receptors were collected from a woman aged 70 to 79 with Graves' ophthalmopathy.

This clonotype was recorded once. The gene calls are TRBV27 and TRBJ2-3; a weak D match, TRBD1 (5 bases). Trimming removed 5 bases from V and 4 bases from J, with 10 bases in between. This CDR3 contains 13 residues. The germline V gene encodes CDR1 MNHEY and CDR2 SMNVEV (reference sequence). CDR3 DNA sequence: TGTGCCAGCAGTGGGGCAGGGTCAGATACGCAGTATTTT. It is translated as CASSGAGSDTQYF.

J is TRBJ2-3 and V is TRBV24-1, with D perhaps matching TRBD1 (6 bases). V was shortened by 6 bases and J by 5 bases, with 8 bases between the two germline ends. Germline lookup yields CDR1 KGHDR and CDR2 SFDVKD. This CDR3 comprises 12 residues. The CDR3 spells CATSIRGDTQYF. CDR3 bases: TGTGCCACCAGTATCAGGGGAGATACGCAGTATTTT.

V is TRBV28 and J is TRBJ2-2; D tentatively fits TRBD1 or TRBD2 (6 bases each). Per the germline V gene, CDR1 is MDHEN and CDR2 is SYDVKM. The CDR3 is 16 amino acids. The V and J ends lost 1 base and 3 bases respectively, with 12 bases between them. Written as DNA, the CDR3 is TGTGCCAGCAGTTTATTAGGGGGGTCCGACACCGGGGAGCTGTTTTTT. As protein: CASSLLGGSDTGELFF.

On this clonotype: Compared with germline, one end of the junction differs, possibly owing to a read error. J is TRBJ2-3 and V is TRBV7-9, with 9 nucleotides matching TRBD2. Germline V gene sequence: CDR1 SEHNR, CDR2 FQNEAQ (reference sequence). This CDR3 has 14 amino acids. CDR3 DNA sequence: TGTGCCAGCAGCCTACGGGGACTAGCAGAGACGCAGTATTTT. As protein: CASSLRGLAETQYF.

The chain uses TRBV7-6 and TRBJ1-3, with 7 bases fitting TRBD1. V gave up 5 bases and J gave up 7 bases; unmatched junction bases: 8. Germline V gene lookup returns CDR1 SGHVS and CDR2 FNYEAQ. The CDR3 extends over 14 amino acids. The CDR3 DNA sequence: TGTGCCAGCAGCCTAGGGACAGAAGGGAACACCATATATTTT. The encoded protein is CASSLGTEGNTIYF.

The CDR3 is CASSIGQGLGQPQHF. The CDR3 nucleotides read TGTGCCAGTAGTATTGGACAGGGTCTTGGTCAGCCCCAGCATTTT. The chain has TRBV19 and TRBJ1-5, with 8 bases identical to TRBD1. J gave up 6 bases and V 3 bases, and 7 bases lay outside the gene matches. CDR3 length: 15 amino acids. CDR1 LNHDA and CDR2 SQIVND come from the germline V gene (reference sequence). The full variable domain, its missing parts supplied by reference TRBV19 and TRBJ1-5, is DGGITQSPKYLFRKEGQNVTLSCEQNLNHDAMYWYRQDPGQGLRLIYYSQIVNDFQKGDIAEGYSVSREKKESFPLTVTSAQKNPTAFYLCASSIGQGLGQPQHFGDGTRLSIL.

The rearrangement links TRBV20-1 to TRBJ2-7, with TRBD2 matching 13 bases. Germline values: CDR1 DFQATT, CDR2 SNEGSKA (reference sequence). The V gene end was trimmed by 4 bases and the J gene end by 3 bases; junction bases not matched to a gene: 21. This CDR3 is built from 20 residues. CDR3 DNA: TGCAGTGCTACCGCCGCTCTTGGGACTAGCGGGACGATCAGTGACTACGAGCAGTACTTC. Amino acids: CSATAALGTSGTISDYEQYF.

DNA for the CDR3: TGTGCCAGCAGCCCCAGGACTAGCGGGATTCTCACAGATACGCAGTATTTT. It translates to CASSPRTSGILTDTQYF. The gene calls are TRBV7-3 and TRBJ2-3; 12 nucleotides match TRBD2. The CDR3 has 17 residues. With V trimmed by 5 bases and J by 2 bases, 8 bases remained unmatched. Germline V lookup: CDR1 SGHTA, CDR2 FQGTGA.

The CDR3 region has the DNA TGTGCCAGCCTTGGGGGGAACTATGGCTACACCTTC. Encoded protein: CASLGGNYGYTF. V gene TRBV19 combines with J gene TRBJ1-2; tentative D call: TRBD1 (5 bases). The V end lost 9 bases, the J end lost 2 bases, and 10 bases lay between the germline ends. Germline-derived CDR1 and CDR2 are LNHDA and SQIVND (reference sequence). The CDR3 contains 12 residues. The whole variable domain, remainder taken from reference TRBV19 and TRBJ1-2, is DGGITQSPKYLFRKEGQNVTLSCEQNLNHDAMYWYRQDPGQGLRLIYYSQIVNDFQKGDIAEGYSVSREKKESFPLTVTSAQKNPTAFYLCASLGGNYGYTFGSGTRLTVV.

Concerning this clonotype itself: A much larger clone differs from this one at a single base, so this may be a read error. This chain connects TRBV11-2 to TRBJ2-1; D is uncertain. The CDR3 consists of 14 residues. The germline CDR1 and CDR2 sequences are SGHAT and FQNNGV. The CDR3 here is CASSLGALYNEQSF. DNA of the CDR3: TGTGCCAGCAGCTTAGGAGCACTCTACAATGAGCAGTCCTTC.

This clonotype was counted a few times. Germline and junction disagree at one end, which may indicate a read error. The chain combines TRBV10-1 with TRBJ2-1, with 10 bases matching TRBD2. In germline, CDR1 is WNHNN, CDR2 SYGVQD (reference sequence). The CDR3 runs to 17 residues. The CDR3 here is CASSESGLASSYNEQFF. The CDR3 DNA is TGTGCCAGCAGTGAGTCGGGACTAGCGAGCTCCTACAATGAGCAGTTCTTC.

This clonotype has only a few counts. The CDR3 nucleotides are TGTGCCAGCAGCCTTGCATCAAATCGGCTTGGCTACACCTTC. It specifies CASSLASNRLGYTF. V and J are TRBV14 and TRBJ1-2; D gene unclear. Looked up from germline, CDR1 is SGHDN and CDR2 is FVKESK. V was trimmed by 4 bases and J by 7 bases, leaving 16 bases between them. The CDR3 loop spans 14 amino acids.

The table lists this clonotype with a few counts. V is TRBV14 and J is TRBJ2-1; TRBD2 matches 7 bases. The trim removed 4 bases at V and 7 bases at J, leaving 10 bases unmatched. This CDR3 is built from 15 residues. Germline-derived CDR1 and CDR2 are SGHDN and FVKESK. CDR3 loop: CASSRGRGSFNEQFF. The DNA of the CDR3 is TGTGCCAGCAGCCGGGGCCGCGGGAGTTTTAATGAGCAGTTCTTC.

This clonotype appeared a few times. CDR3 loop: CASSFLPSLAGGTSYEQYF. CDR3 DNA: TGCGCCAGCAGCTTCCTACCCTCTCTAGCGGGAGGGACCTCCTACGAGCAGTACTTC. This chain links TRBV5-1 with TRBJ2-7; TRBD2 aligns across 12 bases. CDR3 length: 19 residues. Trimming cost V 2 bases and J 0 bases; bases outside gene matches: 12. Germline V CDR1 and CDR2: SGHRS, YFSETQ.

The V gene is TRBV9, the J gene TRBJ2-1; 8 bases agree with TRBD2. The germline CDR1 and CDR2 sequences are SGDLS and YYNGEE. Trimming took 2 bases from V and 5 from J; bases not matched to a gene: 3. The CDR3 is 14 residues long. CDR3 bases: TGTGCCAGCAGCGTCACTAGCGGTCACAATGAGCAGTTCTTC. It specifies CASSVTSGHNEQFF.

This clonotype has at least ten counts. The CDR3 DNA sequence: TGTGCCAGCAGGGACAACAGGGGGCTTCAGTTCTTC. Its translation is CASRDNRGLQFF. This chain connects TRBV6-2 or TRBV6-3 to TRBJ2-1; TRBD1 matches 9 bases. The CDR3 is made up of 12 amino acids. Germline V gene lookup returns CDR1 MNHEY and CDR2 SVGEGT. V shed 6 bases and J 13 bases; nucleotides not matched to a gene: 7.

CDR3 region: CASSRGPTEKLFF. The CDR3, as DNA: TGTGCCAGCAGTCGAGGCCCGACGGAAAAACTGTTTTTT. The chain couples TRBV9 to TRBJ1-4; D ambiguous. The CDR3 length is 13 residues. Looked up from germline, CDR1 is SGDLS and CDR2 is YYNGEE. The V gene lost 5 bases and the J gene lost 8 bases, with 13 bases spanning the gap.

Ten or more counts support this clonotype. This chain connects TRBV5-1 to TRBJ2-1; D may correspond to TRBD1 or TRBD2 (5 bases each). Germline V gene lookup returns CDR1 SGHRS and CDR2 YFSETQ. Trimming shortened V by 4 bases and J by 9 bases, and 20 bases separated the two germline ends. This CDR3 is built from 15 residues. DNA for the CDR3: TGCGCCAGCAGCGCGGACTTGGGGCAACTGGGTGAGCAGTTCTTC. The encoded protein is CASSADLGQLGEQFF.

The CDR3 DNA sequence: TGCGCCAGCAGCTTGGCCAGCGGACTAGCGGTCTCCTACGAGCAGTACTTC. This translates into CASSLASGLAVSYEQYF. The V and J genes are TRBV5-1 and TRBJ2-7; 10 nucleotides agree with TRBD2. The germline V gene encodes CDR1 SGHRS and CDR2 YFSETQ. With 0 bases clipped from V and 0 bases from J, the junction kept 6 bases outside the gene matches. The CDR3 contains 17 residues.

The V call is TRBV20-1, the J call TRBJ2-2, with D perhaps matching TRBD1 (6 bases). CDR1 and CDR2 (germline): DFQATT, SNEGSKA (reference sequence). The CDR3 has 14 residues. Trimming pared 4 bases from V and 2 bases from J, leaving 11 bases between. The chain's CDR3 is CSATTGLNTGELFF. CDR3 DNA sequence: TGCAGTGCTACTACAGGGTTAAACACCGGGGAGCTGTTTTTT.

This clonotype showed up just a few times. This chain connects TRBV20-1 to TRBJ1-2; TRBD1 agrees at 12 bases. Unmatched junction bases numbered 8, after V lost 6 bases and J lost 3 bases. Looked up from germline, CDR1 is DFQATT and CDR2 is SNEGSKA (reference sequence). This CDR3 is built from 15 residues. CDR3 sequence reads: CSAMGQGALDYGYTF. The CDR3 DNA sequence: TGCAGTGCCATGGGACAGGGGGCCCTCGACTATGGCTACACCTTC.

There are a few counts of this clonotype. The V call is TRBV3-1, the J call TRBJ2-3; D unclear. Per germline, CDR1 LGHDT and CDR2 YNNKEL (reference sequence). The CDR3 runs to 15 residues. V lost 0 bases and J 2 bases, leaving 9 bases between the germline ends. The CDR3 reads CASSQDPSNTDTQYF. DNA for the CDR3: TGTGCCAGCAGCCAAGATCCGAGTAACACAGATACGCAGTATTTT.

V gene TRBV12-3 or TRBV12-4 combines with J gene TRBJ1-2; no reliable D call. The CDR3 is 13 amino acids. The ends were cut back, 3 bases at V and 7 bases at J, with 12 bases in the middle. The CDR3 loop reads CASSFSSLSGYTF. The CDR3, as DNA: TGTGCCAGCAGTTTTAGCAGTCTGTCTGGCTACACCTTC.

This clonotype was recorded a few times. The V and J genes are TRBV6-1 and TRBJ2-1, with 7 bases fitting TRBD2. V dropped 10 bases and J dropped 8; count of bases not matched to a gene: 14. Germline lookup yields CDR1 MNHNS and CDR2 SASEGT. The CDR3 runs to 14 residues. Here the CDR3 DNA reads TGTGCCACCGGGAGGACCCCGTTAGGAGATGAGCAGTTCTTC. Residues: CATGRTPLGDEQFF.

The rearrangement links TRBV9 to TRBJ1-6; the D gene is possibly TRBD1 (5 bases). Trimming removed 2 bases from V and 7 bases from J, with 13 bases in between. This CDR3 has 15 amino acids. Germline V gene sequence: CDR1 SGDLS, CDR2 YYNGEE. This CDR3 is CASSVSGGGNSPLHF. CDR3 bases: TGTGCCAGCAGCGTCAGTGGGGGTGGAAATTCACCCCTCCACTTT.

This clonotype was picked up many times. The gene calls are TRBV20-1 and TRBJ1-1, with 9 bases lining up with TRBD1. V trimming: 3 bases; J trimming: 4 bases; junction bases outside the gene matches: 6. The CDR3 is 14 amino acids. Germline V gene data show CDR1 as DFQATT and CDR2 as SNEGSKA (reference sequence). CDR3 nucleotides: TGCAGTGCTAGTTGGGGACAGGGTTTCACTGAAGCTTTCTTT. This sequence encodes CSASWGQGFTEAFF.